This TCR beta chain was recovered during a study of CD8+ T cells in alopecia areata. Findings and caveats of the study: It was lesional scalp, especially alopecia totalis/universalis, that showed higher clonality than normal scalp. Scalp samples also yield sequences from resident alphabeta T cells of normal skin.

This clone occurred a few times. The antigen is not known. RNA was isolated and reverse transcribed to cDNA, the sequencing template. The table came from immunoSEQ multiplex PCR; TCRdb's copy has only in-frame clones and leaves some out. The sample holds approximately 98,000 clones; roughly 60% are singletons and the top ten take 20% to 25%. Cell sorting on a FACSAria was used to separate CD4+ and CD8+ T cells from the PBMCs. The TCR comes from a human donor in good health. Sequencing input: CD8+ T cells sorted from blood.

In DNA, the CDR3 is TGTGCCAGCAGTGGGTCAGGGAGCTCCTACAATGAGCAGTTCTTC. This gives the protein CASSGSGSSYNEQFF. The chain joins TRBV2 to TRBJ2-1; D possibly uses TRBD1 or TRBD2 (5 bases each). V lost 4 bases to trimming and J lost 0 bases, with 10 bases between them. The CDR3 sequence is 15 residues long. Germline V gene lookup returns CDR1 SNHLY and CDR2 FYNNEI.